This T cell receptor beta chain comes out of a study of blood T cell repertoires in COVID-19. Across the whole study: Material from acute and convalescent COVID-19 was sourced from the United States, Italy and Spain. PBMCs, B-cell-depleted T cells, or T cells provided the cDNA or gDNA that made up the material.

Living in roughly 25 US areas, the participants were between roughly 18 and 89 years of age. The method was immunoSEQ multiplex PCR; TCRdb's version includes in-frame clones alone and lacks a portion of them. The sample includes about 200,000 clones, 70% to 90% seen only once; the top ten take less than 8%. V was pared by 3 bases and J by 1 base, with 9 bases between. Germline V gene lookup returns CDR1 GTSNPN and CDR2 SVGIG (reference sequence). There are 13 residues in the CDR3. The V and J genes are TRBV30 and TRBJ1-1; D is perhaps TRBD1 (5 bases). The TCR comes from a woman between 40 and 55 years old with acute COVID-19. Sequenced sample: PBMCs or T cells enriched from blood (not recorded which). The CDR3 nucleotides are TGTGCCTGGAGAATAGGGGCGAACACTGAAGCTTTCTTT. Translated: CAWRIGANTEAFF.